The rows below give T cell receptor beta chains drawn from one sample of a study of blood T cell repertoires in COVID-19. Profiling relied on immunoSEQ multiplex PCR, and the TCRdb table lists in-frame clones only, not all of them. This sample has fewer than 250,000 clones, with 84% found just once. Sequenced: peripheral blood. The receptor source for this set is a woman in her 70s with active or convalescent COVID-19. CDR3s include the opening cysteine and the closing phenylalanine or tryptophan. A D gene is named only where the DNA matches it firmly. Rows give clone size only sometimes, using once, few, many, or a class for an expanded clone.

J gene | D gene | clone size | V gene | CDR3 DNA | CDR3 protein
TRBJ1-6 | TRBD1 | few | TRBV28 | TGTGCCAGCAGTGGAGAAGGGACAGTCAACTCACCCCTCCACTTT | CASSGEGTVNSPLHF
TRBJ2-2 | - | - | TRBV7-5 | TGTGCCAGAAAAAGGAGGGGCGGCGGCACCGGGGAGCTGTTTTTT | CARKRRGGGTGELFF
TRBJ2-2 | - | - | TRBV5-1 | TGCGCCAGCAGCCCCCTGAGTGATAGTCCGAACACCGGGGAGCTGTTTTTT | CASSPLSDSPNTGELFF
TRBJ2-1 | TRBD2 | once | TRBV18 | TGTGCCAGCTCACCTGCTAGCGGGAGGACGAACTCCTACAATGAGCAGTTCTTC | CASSPASGRTNSYNEQFF
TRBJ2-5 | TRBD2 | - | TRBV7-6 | TGTGCCAGCAGCAGAGGGACTACCCAAGAGACCCAGTACTTC | CASSRGTTQETQYF
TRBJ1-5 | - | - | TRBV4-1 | TGCGCCAGCAGTCAAGGCCAGGGGCTATATCAACCCCAGCATTTT | CASSQGQGLYQPQHF
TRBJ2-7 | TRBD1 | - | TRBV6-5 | TGTGCCACCCGACAGGGGGTCCACGAGCAGTACTTC | CATRQGVHEQYF
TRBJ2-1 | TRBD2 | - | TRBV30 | TGTGCCTGGAGCACGGGACTAGCGGCCTACAATGAGCAGTTCTTC | CAWSTGLAAYNEQFF
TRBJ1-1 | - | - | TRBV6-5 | TGTGCCAGCACCAAAAAGGGGGGGGAAAACACTGAAGCTTTCTTT | CASTKKGGENTEAFF
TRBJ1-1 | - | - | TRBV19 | TGTGCCAGTAAAGTTGGAGCGACTGAAGCTTTCTTT | CASKVGATEAFF
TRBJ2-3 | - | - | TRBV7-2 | TGTGCCAGCAGCTTCGGGACTCCCAGAGATACGCAGTATTTT | CASSFGTPRDTQYF
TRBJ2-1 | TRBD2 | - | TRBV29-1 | TGCAGCGTTGAAGATGGGGGTCTAGCGGGAGGAATAGACAATGAGCAGTTCTTC | CSVEDGGLAGGIDNEQFF
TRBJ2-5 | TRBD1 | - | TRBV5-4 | TGTGCCAGCAGCCCCGCCGACAGGGGTAAGACCCAGTACTTC | CASSPADRGKTQYF
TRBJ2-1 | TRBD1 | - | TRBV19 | TGTGCCAGTAACCCAAGGACAGGGGGACATGAGCAGTTCTTC | CASNPRTGGHEQFF
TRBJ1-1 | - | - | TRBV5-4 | TGTGCCAGCAGCTTGGTGCAGGGTCCCAACACTGAAGCTTTCTTT | CASSLVQGPNTEAFF
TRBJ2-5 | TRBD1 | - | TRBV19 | TGTGCCAGTAGCCTAGGGGACAGGGACCAAGAGACCCAGTACTTC | CASSLGDRDQETQYF
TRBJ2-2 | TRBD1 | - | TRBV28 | TGTGCCAGCAGAGGATGGACAGGGGAGGTCGGGGAGCTGTTTTTT | CASRGWTGEVGELFF
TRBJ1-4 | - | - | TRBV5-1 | TGCGCCAGCAGTTCCACGGGGAGAACAACTAATGAAAAACTGTTTTTT | CASSSTGRTTNEKLFF
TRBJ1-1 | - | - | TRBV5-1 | TGCGCCAGCAGCTGGGGGCGCAACACTGAAGCTTTCTTT | CASSWGRNTEAFF
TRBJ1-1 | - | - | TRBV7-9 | TGTGCCAGCAGCTTAGCAGCGGTGAACACTGAAGCTTTCTTT | CASSLAAVNTEAFF
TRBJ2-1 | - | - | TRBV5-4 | TGTGCCGGCCGCTCACTCGGTGGAGCCGGGGATGAGCAGTTCTTC | CAGRSLGGAGDEQFF
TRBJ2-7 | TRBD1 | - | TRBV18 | TGTGCCAGCTCACGTGGACAGGGCGGTTTCTACGAGCAGTACTTC | CASSRGQGGFYEQYF